This T cell receptor (beta chain) was observed in a study of blood T cell repertoires in COVID-19. Overall study context: Some COVID-19 samples were acute and others convalescent; all came from the United States, Italy and Spain.

In the source study's methods: Reference gene primer amplification in the assay estimated nucleated cell counts. Assay used: immunoSEQ multiplex PCR; TCRdb lists only in-frame clones, some missing. V and J calls and clone size come straight from that table; D and trimming were deduced from the DNA. The data hold approximately 300,000 clones, with about 85% observed a single time. V was cut by 3 bases and J by 4 bases, with 14 bases left in between. The CDR3 sequence is 14 residues long. In germline, CDR1 is SGDLS, CDR2 YYNGEE. The chain links TRBV9 to TRBJ2-7; tentatively, D is TRBD1 (6 bases). The source material was PBMCs or T cells enriched from blood (not recorded which). The receptor was derived from a woman in her twenties or thirties who had been exposed to COVID-19. The CDR3, as DNA: TGTGCCAGCAGCGGGGCTGGGGGCAGGTACGAGCAGTACTTC. Amino acid sequence: CASSGAGGRYEQYF.